These T cell receptor beta chains were read from a single sample in a study of cytomegalovirus exposure and HLA in healthy donors. The assay was immunoSEQ multiplex PCR, and TCRdb's table has in-frame clones only and misses some. This table has over 200,000 clones, 70% to 80% appearing once. Specimen: PBMCs. These receptors were collected from a male donor in good health and CMV-seronegative. CDR3s include the opening cysteine and the closing phenylalanine or tryptophan. The D gene is left open where the match is weak. Clone size is stated in some rows and not others, as once, few, many or a class when expanded.

V	D	size	length	J	DNA	CDR3
TRBV14	NA	NA	16	TRBJ1-4	TGTGCCAGCAGCCAAGATGTGGGGGCGCCGAATGAAAAACTGTTTTTT	CASSQDVGAPNEKLFF
TRBV19	TRBD1	NA	11	TRBJ1-1	TGTGCCAAGACAGGGGTGACTGAAGCTTTCTTT	CAKTGVTEAFF
TRBV7-3	TRBD2	NA	16	TRBJ2-1	TGTGCCAGCAGCCAGTCAGTAGCGGGAGTCGACAATGAGCAGTTCTTC	CASSQSVAGVDNEQFF
TRBV9	TRBD1	NA	17	TRBJ1-3	TGTGCCAGCAGCGCAGGACAGGCCAGCATATCTGGAAACACCATATATTTT	CASSAGQASISGNTIYF
TRBV5-1	TRBD1	NA	22	TRBJ2-1	TGCGCCAGCAGCTACGGGACAGGGGTAGCGCTGTCCAGTGACGGATATTACAATGAGCAGTTCTTC	CASSYGTGVALSSDGYYNEQFF
TRBV27	NA	NA	17	TRBJ1-1	TGTGCCAGCAGTTTATTTGGGACACGGAGTCGGAACACTGAAGCTTTCTTT	CASSLFGTRSRNTEAFF
TRBV14	NA	NA	14	TRBJ2-7	TGTGCCAGCAGCCAAGTAGTTTTGGGGGGCGAGCAGTACTTC	CASSQVVLGGEQYF
TRBV27	TRBD2	NA	13	TRBJ2-7	TGTGCCATTGCGGGACTAGCGGGAGACGAGCAGTACTTC	CAIAGLAGDEQYF
TRBV7-9	TRBD1	NA	14	TRBJ1-2	TGTGCCAGCAGCCCCGGGACAGGGGGCTATGGCTACACCTTC	CASSPGTGGYGYTF
TRBV6-6	NA	once	13	TRBJ2-7	TGTGCCAGCAGTTACTCGCCTCCCTACGAGCAGTACTTC	CASSYSPPYEQYF
TRBV30	NA	NA	13	TRBJ1-2	TGTGCCTGGAGTTACGGCGCTTCAGGGGGCTACACCTTC	CAWSYGASGGYTF
TRBV2	TRBD2	NA	12	TRBJ2-1	TGTGCCACCGGAGGACTAGACAATGAGCAGTTCTTC	CATGGLDNEQFF
TRBV7-3	TRBD2	NA	15	TRBJ2-3	TGTGCCAGCAGCCCCGGACTAGCGGGGGCTGATACGCAGTATTTT	CASSPGLAGADTQYF
TRBV14	NA	once	13	TRBJ1-1	TGTGCCAGCAGCCGGGGGGGGAACACTGAAGCTTTCTTT	CASSRGGNTEAFF
TRBV15	NA	NA	14	TRBJ2-1	TGTGCCACCAGCAGAGATCAGGGAAGCAATGAGCAGTTCTTC	CATSRDQGSNEQFF
TRBV18	NA	few	12	TRBJ2-7	TGTGCCAGCTCACCCACAGCCTACGAGCAGTACTTC	CASSPTAYEQYF
TRBV5-4	NA	NA	16	TRBJ1-2	TGTGCCAGCAGCCCCTCCCCCGGAACAGACAACTATGGCTACACCTTC	CASSPSPGTDNYGYTF
TRBV29-1	TRBD2	NA	14	TRBJ2-7	TGCAGCGTTACGAGTGACGGGACTACCTACGAGCAGTACTTC	CSVTSDGTTYEQYF
TRBV30	NA	NA	12	TRBJ2-7	TGTGCCTGGGCTCCCGGTGCGGACGAGCAGTACTTC	CAWAPGADEQYF
TRBV18	NA	few	15	TRBJ1-1	TGTGCCAGCTCACCCTCCGTGGTCCCAGGGACTGAAGCTTTCTTT	CASSPSVVPGTEAFF
TRBV5-1	NA	NA	14	TRBJ1-1	TGCGCCAGGACGACCCCCGGGGTGGGAGAAGAAGCTTTCTTT	CARTTPGVGEEAFF
TRBV7-2	TRBD1	NA	13	TRBJ1-2	TGTGCCAGCAGCTTGACAGGGACCTATGGCTACACCTTC	CASSLTGTYGYTF
TRBV5-6	NA	NA	16	TRBJ2-2	TGTGCCAGCAGCCGTGGACTGGACGCGAACACCGGGGAGCTGTTTTTT	CASSRGLDANTGELFF
TRBV10-3	NA	NA	15	TRBJ1-6	TGTGCCATCAGCCGCCGGGGGGGGCAGGGTTCACCCCTCCACTTT	CAISRRGGQGSPLHF
TRBV7-9	NA	NA	15	TRBJ2-7	TGTTCCAGCAGCTTAGGGTCTTACAGCTCCTACGAGCAGTACTTC	CSSSLGSYSSYEQYF
TRBV7-3	TRBD2	NA	15	TRBJ2-1	TGTGCCAGCAGCCAGGGACTAGCAAGCTACAATGAGCAGTTCTTC	CASSQGLASYNEQFF
TRBV11-3	NA	NA	13	TRBJ1-1	TGTGCCAGCAGCTCCCCGGGGGACACTGAAGCTTTCTTT	CASSSPGDTEAFF
TRBV11-2	NA	NA	12	TRBJ2-7	TGTGCCAGCAGCCCAGGGACCTACGAGCAGTACTTC	CASSPGTYEQYF
TRBV19	TRBD1	NA	14	TRBJ2-2	TGTGCCAGTGCCGGGACAGCGAACACCGGGGAGCTGTTTTTT	CASAGTANTGELFF
TRBV4-1	TRBD1	NA	20	TRBJ2-7	TGCGCCAGCAGCCAACCAGTCGGACAGGGAACCTCTCTTGGCGGCTACGAGCAGTACTTC	CASSQPVGQGTSLGGYEQYF
TRBV11-2	NA	NA	14	TRBJ1-4	TGTGCCAGCAGCGTACAGGGAACTAATGAAAAACTGTTTTTT	CASSVQGTNEKLFF
TRBV23-1	TRBD1	NA	14	TRBJ1-1	TGCGCCGGGGCCGTGGGACAGGCGAACACTGAAGCTTTCTTT	CAGAVGQANTEAFF
TRBV5-1	NA	NA	14	TRBJ1-1	TGCGCCAGCACCCCGGGGGGGGCTAGCACTGAAGCTTTCTTT	CASTPGGASTEAFF
TRBV7-9	TRBD2	NA	16	TRBJ2-5	TGTGCCAGCAGCTTAGCGATGACGGGAGGACAAGAGACCCAGTACTTC	CASSLAMTGGQETQYF
TRBV7-2	TRBD1	NA	14	TRBJ2-1	TGTGCCAGCACGCCGGACAGGTCCTACAATGAGCAGTTCTTC	CASTPDRSYNEQFF
TRBV4-2	TRBD2	NA	16	TRBJ2-7	TGTGCCAGCAGCCAGGGCTTGACTAGCGAAGGCTACGAGCAGTACTTC	CASSQGLTSEGYEQYF
TRBV6-1	TRBD2	NA	14	TRBJ2-7	TGTGCCAGCATAAGTCGGCTAGCGGGAGTCGAGCAGTACTTC	CASISRLAGVEQYF
TRBV14	NA	NA	17	TRBJ2-6	TGTGCCAGCAGCCTCGTGGCGGGGAGCTCTGGGGCCAACGTCCTGACTTTC	CASSLVAGSSGANVLTF
TRBV7-9	NA	few	14	TRBJ2-1	TGTGCCAGCAGCTTAGGAGGGATAGGTTATGAGCAGTTCTTC	CASSLGGIGYEQFF
TRBV6-1	NA	NA	14	TRBJ2-7	TGTGCCAGCAGTGACATCATGGAGAGGTACGAGCAGTACTTC	CASSDIMERYEQYF
TRBV6-5	TRBD1	once	14	TRBJ2-3	TGTGCCAGCAGTTCCCGGGACAGGGGAGATACGCAGTATTTT	CASSSRDRGDTQYF
TRBV11-2	NA	NA	15	TRBJ1-4	TGTGCCAGCAGCTCGATCCCCGCGCCCAATGAAAAACTGTTTTTT	CASSSIPAPNEKLFF
TRBV30	TRBD1	NA	13	TRBJ2-7	TGTGCCTGGGACAGGGGGCACTCCTACGAGCAGTACTTC	CAWDRGHSYEQYF
TRBV5-1	TRBD2	once	15	TRBJ2-1	TGCGCCAGCAGCAGGAAGGCGGGAGGATACAATGAGCAGTTCTTC	CASSRKAGGYNEQFF
TRBV30	TRBD1	NA	15	TRBJ1-2	TGTGCCTCTACCGAACAGGGGACCGCTGGCTATGGCTACACCTTC	CASTEQGTAGYGYTF
TRBV6-5	TRBD1	NA	15	TRBJ2-7	TGTGCCAGCAGGGATGCCGGGACAGGGTCGAAGGAGCAGTACTTC	CASRDAGTGSKEQYF
TRBV7-9	TRBD2	few	16	TRBJ2-7	TGTGCCAGCAGCTTAGGTCTAGCGGGGGGCTCCTACGAGCAGTACTTC	CASSLGLAGGSYEQYF
TRBV18	NA	few	16	TRBJ1-5	TGTGCCAGCTCACCACAAGACCCACAGATCAATCAGCCCCAGCATTTT	CASSPQDPQINQPQHF
TRBV7-9	NA	NA	12	TRBJ2-7	TGTGCCAGCAGCCCTCAGGCCTACGAGCAGTACTTC	CASSPQAYEQYF
TRBV10-3	NA	NA	14	TRBJ2-7	TGTGCCACAAGGGAGCGGGCCAGCTCCTACGAGCAGTACTTC	CATRERASSYEQYF